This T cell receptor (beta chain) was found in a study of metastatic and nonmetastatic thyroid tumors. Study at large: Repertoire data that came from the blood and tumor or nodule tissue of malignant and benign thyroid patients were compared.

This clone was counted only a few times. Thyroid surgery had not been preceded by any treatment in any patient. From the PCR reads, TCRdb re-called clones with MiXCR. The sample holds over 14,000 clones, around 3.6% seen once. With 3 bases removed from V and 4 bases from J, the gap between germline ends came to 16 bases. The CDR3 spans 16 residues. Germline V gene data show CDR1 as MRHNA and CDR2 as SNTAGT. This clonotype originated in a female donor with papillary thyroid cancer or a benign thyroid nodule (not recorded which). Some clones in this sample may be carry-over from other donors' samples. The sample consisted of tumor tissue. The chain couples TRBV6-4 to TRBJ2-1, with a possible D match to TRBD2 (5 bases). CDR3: CASSESTVGEYNEQFF. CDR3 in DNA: TGTGCCAGCAGTGAGTCCACAGTCGGGGAGTACAATGAGCAGTTCTTC.